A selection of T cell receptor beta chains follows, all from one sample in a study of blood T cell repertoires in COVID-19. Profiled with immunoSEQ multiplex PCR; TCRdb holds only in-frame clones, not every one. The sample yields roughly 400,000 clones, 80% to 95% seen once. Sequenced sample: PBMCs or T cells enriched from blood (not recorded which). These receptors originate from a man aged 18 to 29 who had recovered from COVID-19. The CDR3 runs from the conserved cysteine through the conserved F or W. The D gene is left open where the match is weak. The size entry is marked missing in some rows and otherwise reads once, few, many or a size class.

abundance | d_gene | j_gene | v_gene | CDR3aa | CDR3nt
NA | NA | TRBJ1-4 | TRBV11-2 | CASSRRQADNEKLFF | TGTGCCAGCAGCCGAAGACAGGCGGATAACGAAAAACTGTTTTTT
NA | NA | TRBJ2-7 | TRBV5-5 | CASSLAHGYPYEQYF | TGTGCCAGCAGCTTGGCCCACGGGTATCCTTACGAGCAGTACTTC
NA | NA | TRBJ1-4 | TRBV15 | CATSSPDRPANEKLFF | TGTGCCACCAGCAGTCCCGACAGGCCAGCTAATGAAAAACTGTTTTTT
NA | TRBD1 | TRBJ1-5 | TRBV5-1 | CASSLEGARGNQPQHF | TGCGCCAGCAGCTTGGAGGGGGCCCGCGGCAATCAGCCCCAGCATTTT
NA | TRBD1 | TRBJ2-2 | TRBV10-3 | CAISVSDRGFDTGELFF | TGTGCCATCAGCGTTTCGGACAGGGGATTTGACACCGGGGAGCTGTTTTTT
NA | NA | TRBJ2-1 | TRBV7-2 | CASSLVLAREAYNEQFF | TGTGCCAGCAGCTTAGTCCTAGCGAGAGAGGCCTACAATGAGCAGTTCTTC
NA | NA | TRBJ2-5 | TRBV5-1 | CASSLGGLGETQYF | TGCGCCAGCAGCTTGGGAGGGCTCGGGGAGACCCAGTACTTC
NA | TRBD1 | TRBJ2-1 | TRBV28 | CASRRDRGPHNEQFF | TGTGCCAGCAGACGGGACAGGGGTCCCCACAATGAGCAGTTCTTC
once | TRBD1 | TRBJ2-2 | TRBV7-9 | CASSAGQGDTGELFF | TGTGCCAGCAGCGCTGGACAGGGCGACACCGGGGAGCTGTTTTTT
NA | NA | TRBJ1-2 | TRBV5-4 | CASSSNRVSYGYTF | TGTGCCAGCAGCTCGAACAGGGTCTCCTATGGCTACACCTTC
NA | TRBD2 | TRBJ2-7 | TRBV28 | CASSFLPGTSPLYEQYF | TGTGCCAGCAGTTTCCTCCCGGGGACTAGCCCTCTATACGAGCAGTACTTC
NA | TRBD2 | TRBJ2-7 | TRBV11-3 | CASSHSGSAYEQYF | TGTGCCAGCAGCCACAGCGGGAGTGCCTACGAGCAGTACTTC
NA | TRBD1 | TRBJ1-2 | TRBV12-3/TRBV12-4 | CASSWGTGNGYTF | TGTGCCAGCAGTTGGGGGACAGGCAATGGCTACACCTTC
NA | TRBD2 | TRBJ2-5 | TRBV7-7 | CASSLGALGTSEETQYF | TGTGCCAGCAGCCTAGGGGCTCTCGGGACTAGCGAAGAGACCCAGTACTTC
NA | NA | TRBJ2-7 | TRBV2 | CASIKPPDYEQYF | TGTGCCAGCATAAAGCCTCCCGACTACGAGCAGTACTTC